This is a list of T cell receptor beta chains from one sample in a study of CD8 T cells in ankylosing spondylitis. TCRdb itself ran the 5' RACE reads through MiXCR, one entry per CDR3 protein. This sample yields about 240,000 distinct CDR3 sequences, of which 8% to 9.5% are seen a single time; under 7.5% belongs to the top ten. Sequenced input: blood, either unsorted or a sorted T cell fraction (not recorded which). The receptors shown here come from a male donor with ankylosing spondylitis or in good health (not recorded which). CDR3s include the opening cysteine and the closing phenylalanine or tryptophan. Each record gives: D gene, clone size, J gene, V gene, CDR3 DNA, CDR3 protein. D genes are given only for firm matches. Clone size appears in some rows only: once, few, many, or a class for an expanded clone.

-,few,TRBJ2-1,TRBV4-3,TGCGCCAGCAGCCAATACTCTCATAGGGGGTATGAGCAGTTCTTC,CASSQYSHRGYEQFF
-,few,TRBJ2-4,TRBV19,TGTGCCAGTAGTTCAATTGAGAGGGGAAACATTCAGTACTTC,CASSSIERGNIQYF
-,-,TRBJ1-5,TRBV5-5,TGTGCCAGCAGACTCCGGGACGGCGCTTCGGCAAGCAATCAGCCCCAGCATTTT,CASRLRDGASASNQPQHF
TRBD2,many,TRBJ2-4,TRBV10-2,TGCGCCAGCATCGGACTAGCGGGGCCCACGGGCAAAAACATTCAGTACTTC,CASIGLAGPTGKNIQYF
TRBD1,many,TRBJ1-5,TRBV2,TGTGCCAGCAGCCAGGGGGCTTCAAGCAATCAGCCCCAGCATTTT,CASSQGASSNQPQHF
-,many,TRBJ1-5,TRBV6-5,TGTGCCAGCAGTAGACGAGTAGGGGGGAGTAGCAATCAGCCCCAGCATTTT,CASSRRVGGSSNQPQHF
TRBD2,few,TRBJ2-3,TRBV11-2,TGTGCCAGCAGCACCCCCCAACTAGCGGGTACTAGCACAGATACGCAGTATTTT,CASSTPQLAGTSTDTQYF
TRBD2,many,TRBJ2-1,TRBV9,TGTGCCAGCAGCGCCGGGACTAGCGACTACAATGAGCAGTTCTTC,CASSAGTSDYNEQFF
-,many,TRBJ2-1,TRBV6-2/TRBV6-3,TGTGCCACCACCACATCCGGGACCTACAATGAGCAGTTCTTC,CATTTSGTYNEQFF
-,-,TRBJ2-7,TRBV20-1,TGCAGTGCTACGCCCCCAGATTCCGGGGGCGAGCAGTACTTC,CSATPPDSGGEQYF
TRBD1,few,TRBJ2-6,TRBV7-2,TGTGCCAGCCACCGGACAGGGATTACTGGGGCCAACGTCCTGACTTTC,CASHRTGITGANVLTF
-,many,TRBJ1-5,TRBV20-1,TGCAGTGCTAGCCCTTCCCCGCGGACTAGCAATCAGCCCCAGCATTTT,CSASPSPRTSNQPQHF
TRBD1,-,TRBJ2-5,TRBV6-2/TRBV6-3,TGTGCCAGCAGCCAGGGGGAAGGCGAGACCCAGTACTTC,CASSQGEGETQYF
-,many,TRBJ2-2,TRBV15,TGTGCCACCAGCAGAGATGTAGCAAGGGAGCTGTTTTTT,CATSRDVARELFF
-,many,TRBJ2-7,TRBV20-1,TGCAGTGCTCCTCGAGCCCAGGCCGCCTCCGAGCAGTACTTC,CSAPRAQAASEQYF
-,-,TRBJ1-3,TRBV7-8,TGTGCCAGCAGGAGGGGTCCTGGAAACACCATATATTTT,CASRRGPGNTIYF
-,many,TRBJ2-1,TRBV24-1,TGTGCCACCAGTGATTTGAGGGCTGAGCAGTTCTTC,CATSDLRAEQFF
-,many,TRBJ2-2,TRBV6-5,TGTGCCAGCAGTTTGGGACCCCCGAACACCGGGGAGCTGTTTTTT,CASSLGPPNTGELFF
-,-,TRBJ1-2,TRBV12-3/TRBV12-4,TGTGCCAGCAGTCGGGACACGAACTATGGCTACACCTTC,CASSRDTNYGYTF
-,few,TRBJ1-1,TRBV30,TGTGCCTGGAGTGTAGGGCAGGGAGGTCTGAACACTGAAGCTTTCTTT,CAWSVGQGGLNTEAFF
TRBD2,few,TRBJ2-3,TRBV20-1,TGCTGTGCTAGTGGGGCTAGCGGCCGCACAGATACGCAGTATTTT,CCASGASGRTDTQYF
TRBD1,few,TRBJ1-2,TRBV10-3,TGTGCCATCAGCGAACAGGGGAACTATGGCTACACCTTC,CAISEQGNYGYTF
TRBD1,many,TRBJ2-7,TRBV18,TGTGCCAGCTCCCCCGGGACAGGGGGCGAGCAGTACTTC,CASSPGTGGEQYF
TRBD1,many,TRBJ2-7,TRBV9,TGTGCCAGCAGCCCTAAAGACAGGGGTTTCTCCTACGAGCAGTACTTC,CASSPKDRGFSYEQYF
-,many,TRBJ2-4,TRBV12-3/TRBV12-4,TGTGCCAGCAGTTTACTAGCTCCCAAAAACATTCAGTACTTC,CASSLLAPKNIQYF
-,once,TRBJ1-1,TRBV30,TGTGCCTGGAGTGTAACAGGGCCCGCTGAAGCTTTCTTT,CAWSVTGPAEAFF
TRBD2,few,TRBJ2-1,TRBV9,TGTGCCAGCACCCCGGGACTAGCAACCTACAATGAGCAGTTCTTC,CASTPGLATYNEQFF
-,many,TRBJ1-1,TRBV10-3,TGTGCCATCGCGGGAACCCTGTTCATGAACACTGAAGCTTTCTTT,CAIAGTLFMNTEAFF
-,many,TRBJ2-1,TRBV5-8,TGTGCCAGCAGCACTCACCGCTCCGGGGGAGTCTACAATGAGCAGTTCTTC,CASSTHRSGGVYNEQFF
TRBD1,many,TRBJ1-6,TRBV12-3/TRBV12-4,TGTGCCAGCAGATTCGCGGACAGGGGAGAAAATTCACCCCTCCACTTT,CASRFADRGENSPLHF
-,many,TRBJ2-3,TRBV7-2,TGTGCCAGCAGCTTAAGCGGCTATAGCACAGATACGCAGTATTTT,CASSLSGYSTDTQYF
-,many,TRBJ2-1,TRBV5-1,TGCGCCAGCAGTATTCCCGGGAGCTCCTACAATGAGCAGTTCTTC,CASSIPGSSYNEQFF
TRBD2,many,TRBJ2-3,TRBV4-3,TGCGCCAGCAGCAGGGCGGGGGGCAGGGATACGCAGTATTTT,CASSRAGGRDTQYF
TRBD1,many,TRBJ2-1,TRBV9,TGTGCCAGCAGCTTAGGACCAAACAGGGGCTACAATGAGCAGTTCTTC,CASSLGPNRGYNEQFF
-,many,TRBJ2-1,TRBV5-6,TGTGCCAGCAGCGATGGAGATGAGCAGTTCTTC,CASSDGDEQFF
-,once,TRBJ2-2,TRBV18,TGTGCCAGCTCACCACCTCGATGGAACGGGGAGCTGTTTTTT,CASSPPRWNGELFF